A single TCR beta chain is shown here with its context. This entry is derived from a study of blood T cell repertoires in COVID-19. Study as a whole: Specimens from acute and convalescent COVID-19 originated in the United States, Italy and Spain. T cells, B-cell-depleted T cells, or PBMCs provided the cDNA or gDNA that served as material.

Original processing methods: The authors estimated nucleated cell counts from reference gene primer amplification. Using immunoSEQ multiplex PCR, the repertoire was profiled, and TCRdb retains in-frame clones only, with some absent. That table furnishes V, J and clone size, whereas the DNA furnished D and trimming. The repertoire includes tens of thousands of clones, about nine tenths of them detected once, and around 0.43% sits in the top ten. V was cut by 1 base and J by 5 bases, with 8 bases left in between. The CDR3 covers 13 residues. CDR1 and CDR2 from the germline V gene are SGHTA and FQGNSA. This chain uses TRBV7-2 with TRBJ2-5; the D gene is possibly TRBD2 (5 bases). Sequenced material: peripheral blood. This TCR derives from a human donor in a cohort sampled during active COVID-19. In nucleotides, the CDR3 is TGTGCCAGCAGCTTAGAGTGGAGGGAGACCCAGTACTTC. Translation: CASSLEWRETQYF. Filled out from reference TRBV7-2 and TRBJ2-5, the complete variable domain reads GAGVSQSPSNKVTEKGKDVELRCDPISGHTALYWYRQSLGQGLEFLIYFQGNSAPDKSGLPSDRFSAERTGGSVSTLTIQRTQQEDSAVYLCASSLEWRETQYFGPGTRLLVL.